These 26 T cell receptor beta chains came from one sample sequenced in a study of T-cell reconstitution after alpha-beta-depleted transplantation in children. The library targeted TCRbeta and was prepared with unique molecular identifiers. TCRdb re-analysed the PCR reads in MiXCR, keeping a single row per CDR3 protein. The table records fewer than 700,000 distinct CDR3 sequences, approximately 12% of them present only once. The source material was PBMCs, mostly from graft donor cells, sampled 360 days after TCRalphabeta/CD19-depleted stem cell transplant. The receptors stem from a male patient under 18 who had a stem cell transplant for acute myeloid leukemia, so the T cells may come from the graft donor.

This clonotype was seen at least ten times. The rearrangement joins TRBV29-1 to TRBJ1-4; D is ambiguous. This CDR3 has 12 amino acids. V gave up 0 bases and J gave up 7 bases, with 6 bases separating them. CDR1 SQVTM and CDR2 ANQGSEA come from the germline V gene. In DNA form, the CDR3 reads TGCAGCGTTGAAGATTATCTTGAAAAACTGTTTTTT. It translates to CSVEDYLEKLFF.

This clonotype was detected only a few times. The J gene is TRBJ2-4, the V gene TRBV30; 9 bases are a match to TRBD1. Per the germline V gene, CDR1 is GTSNPN and CDR2 is SVGIG (reference sequence). The CDR3 consists of 12 residues. The CDR3 DNA follows: TGTGCGCAGGGGGACAGGGCGGACATTCAGTACTTC. Translated, it gives CAQGDRADIQYF.

The chain recombines TRBV29-1 with TRBJ2-5, with 7 bases fitting TRBD2. The CDR3 consists of 18 residues. CDR1 SQVTM and CDR2 ANQGSEA come from the germline V gene. V shed 7 bases and J 0 bases; nucleotides not matched to a gene: 20. The CDR3 bases are TGCAGCGCACCACACCCCTGGGTTGCTAGCGGAGACCAAGAGACCCAGTACTTC. This translates into CSAPHPWVASGDQETQYF. The full variable domain, its missing parts supplied by reference TRBV29-1 and TRBJ2-5, is SAVISQKPSRDICQRGTSLTIQCQVDSQVTMMFWYRQQPGQSLTLIATANQGSEATYESGFVIDKFPISRPNLTFSTLTVSNMSPEDSSIYLCSAPHPWVASGDQETQYFGPGTRLLVL.

The chain joins TRBV5-1 to TRBJ2-7; D possibly corresponds to TRBD1 (6 bases). Looked up from germline, CDR1 is SGHRS and CDR2 is YFSETQ. Deletions cut 4 bases from V and 2 bases from J, with 19 bases between. CDR3 length: 16 residues. The CDR3 region is CASSLVGASQAYEQYF. The CDR3 DNA sequence: TGCGCCAGCAGCCTAGTGGGGGCTAGCCAAGCCTACGAGCAGTACTTC.

The sample holds a few counts of this clonotype. In nucleotides, the CDR3 is TGCAGTGCTAGAGTACGGGAGAGGGTCGGGGAGCTGTTTTTT. As protein: CSARVRERVGELFF. The V and J genes are TRBV20-1 and TRBJ2-2; D might be TRBD2 (6 bases). Trimming took 1 base from V and 7 from J, leaving 13 bases between them. The CDR3 loop spans 14 amino acids. Germline V gives CDR1 DFQATT, CDR2 SNEGSKA (reference sequence).

This clonotype was seen more than once but under ten times. This chain links TRBV29-1 with TRBJ2-7; a weak D match, TRBD1 (6 bases). There are 14 residues in the CDR3. Germline-derived CDR1 and CDR2 are SQVTM and ANQGSEA. V gave up 5 bases and J gave up 4 bases, with 18 bases separating them. The CDR3 coding sequence is TGCAGCGTTTCTATGGGGGCAGGCTCGTACGAGCAGTACTTC. This gives the protein CSVSMGAGSYEQYF.

The chain couples TRBV15 to TRBJ2-2; 9 nucleotides align to TRBD2. V was clipped by 6 bases and J by 4 bases; unmatched bases: 12. CDR1 LNHNV and CDR2 YYDKDF come from the germline V gene (reference sequence). This CDR3 is 17 amino acids long. Here the CDR3 DNA reads TGTGCCACCAGGATGGGACGGGCGCGGGGGGGCACCGGGGAGCTGTTTTTT. It codes for CATRMGRARGGTGELFF.

This clonotype occurred a few times. The chain has TRBV20-1 and TRBJ2-3, with D tentatively TRBD1 or TRBD2 (5 bases each). From germline, CDR1 is DFQATT and CDR2 SNEGSKA (reference sequence). The CDR3 is 15 amino acids. V lost 5 bases and J 3 bases, leaving 18 bases between the germline ends. This CDR3 is CSAAPLGVPTDTQYF. CDR3 bases: TGCAGTGCTGCACCGCTGGGGGTACCGACAGATACGCAGTATTTT.

The chain couples TRBV7-2 to TRBJ2-7; 10 bases match TRBD2. Germline trimming cut 5 bases from V and 4 bases from J; bases unmatched to any gene: 11. The CDR3 runs 16 residues. Germline CDR1 SGHTA, CDR2 FQGNSA. The CDR3 reads CASSVKALAGAYEQYF. DNA for the CDR3: TGTGCCAGCAGCGTAAAAGCTCTAGCGGGGGCGTACGAGCAGTACTTC.

This rearrangement joins TRBV10-3 to TRBJ2-7; perhaps TRBD1 as D (5 bases). CDR3 length equals 14 residues. V lost 6 bases and J 5 bases, leaving 17 bases between the germline ends. Germline values: CDR1 ENHRY, CDR2 SYGVKD. CDR3 loop: CAIREQGFVHEQYF. For the CDR3, the DNA is TGTGCCATCAGGGAGCAGGGATTTGTCCACGAGCAGTACTTC.

The chain recombines TRBV7-2 with TRBJ2-7, with D maybe TRBD2 (6 bases). The V and J ends lost 4 bases and 7 bases respectively, with 17 bases between them. The CDR3 contains 14 residues. Germline assignment: CDR1 SGHTA and CDR2 FQGNSA. The CDR3 loop reads CASSYTSHGTEQYF. CDR3 coding DNA: TGTGCCAGCAGCTACACTAGCCATGGTACGGAGCAGTACTTC.

The gene calls are TRBV24-1 and TRBJ2-7; tentative D call: TRBD2 (5 bases). The CDR3 length is 14 residues. Deletions cut 5 bases from V and 0 bases from J, with 10 bases between. Germline CDR1 is KGHDR and CDR2 is SFDVKD. The CDR3 region has the DNA TGTGCCACCAGTGGACGCGGGTCCTCCTACGAGCAGTACTTC. It encodes CATSGRGSSYEQYF.

This clonotype was recorded a few times. This CDR3 is CAISPLAGDYNEQFF. The CDR3 region has the DNA TGTGCCATCAGCCCCCTTGCGGGAGACTACAATGAGCAGTTCTTC. This chain links TRBV10-3 with TRBJ2-1, with 7 bases identical to TRBD2. Germline loops: CDR1 ENHRY, CDR2 SYGVKD. The V and J ends lost 6 bases and 3 bases, in that order; junction bases with no gene match: 8. This CDR3 has 15 residues.

This clonotype showed up just a few times. The rearrangement joins TRBV29-1 to TRBJ2-5; D may be TRBD1 or TRBD2 (6 bases each). Trimming shortened V by 4 bases and J by 5 bases, and 14 bases separated the two germline ends. The CDR3 loop spans 13 amino acids. Germline V gene lookup returns CDR1 SQVTM and CDR2 ANQGSEA. As DNA, the CDR3 is TGCAGCGTTGGAGGGGGACTCTGGGAGACCCAGTACTTC. This gives the protein CSVGGGLWETQYF. The entire variable domain, with the rest obtained from reference TRBV29-1 and TRBJ2-5, is as follows: SAVISQKPSRDICQRGTSLTIQCQVDSQVTMMFWYRQQPGQSLTLIATANQGSEATYESGFVIDKFPISRPNLTFSTLTVSNMSPEDSSIYLCSVGGGLWETQYFGPGTRLLVL.

This clonotype was detected ten times or more. The V and J genes are TRBV20-1 and TRBJ1-2; no clear D. This CDR3 spans 13 amino acids. Germline V gene lookup returns CDR1 DFQATT and CDR2 SNEGSKA (reference sequence). The V and J ends lost 0 bases and 3 bases respectively, with 8 bases between them. CDR3 in amino acids: CSARDGGDYGYTF. The DNA for the CDR3 is TGCAGTGCTAGAGATGGAGGAGACTATGGCTACACCTTC.

This clonotype was detected many times. The V and J genes are TRBV7-2 and TRBJ2-2; 16 bases fit TRBD2. V dropped 6 bases and J dropped 9; count of bases not matched to a gene: 7. This CDR3 comprises 16 residues. Germline-derived CDR1 and CDR2 are SGHTA and FQGNSA. CDR3 sequence (DNA): TGTGCCAGCAGAATACCGGGACTAGCGGGAGGGCGGGAGCTGTTTTTT. This codes for CASRIPGLAGGRELFF. The full variable domain, its missing parts supplied by reference TRBV7-2 and TRBJ2-2, is GAGVSQSPSNKVTEKGKDVELRCDPISGHTALYWYRQSLGQGLEFLIYFQGNSAPDKSGLPSDRFSAERTGGSVSTLTIQRTQQEDSAVYLCASRIPGLAGGRELFFGEGSRLTVL.

The chain recombines TRBV20-1 with TRBJ2-5, with D unresolved. CDR1 and CDR2 (germline): DFQATT, SNEGSKA (reference sequence). The V end lost 3 bases, the J end lost 1 base, and 15 bases lay between the germline ends. This CDR3 region has 15 residues. The CDR3 here is CSASSLLPSQETQYF. The CDR3, as DNA: TGCAGTGCTAGTTCCTTACTTCCGAGCCAAGAGACCCAGTACTTC.

This clonotype came up a few times. The rearrangement uses TRBV5-1 and TRBJ2-3, with 8 bases fitting TRBD2. J was trimmed by 4 bases and V by 0 bases; bases with no gene match: 7. The germline V gene encodes CDR1 SGHRS and CDR2 YFSETQ. The CDR3 is made up of 16 amino acids. CDR3 coding DNA: TGCGCCAGCAGCTTGGTGGCTGGACTAGCAGCAGATACGCAGTATTTT. Its translation is CASSLVAGLAADTQYF.

The chain is built from TRBV7-3 and TRBJ1-6; the D is unclear. The germline V gene has CDR1 SGHTA and CDR2 FQGTGA. The CDR3 sequence is 15 residues long. Trimming left V 5 bases short and J 7 bases short, with 15 bases between. This CDR3 reads CASSRDRALNSPLHF. In DNA form, the CDR3 reads TGTGCCAGCAGCAGAGACCGCGCCCTCAATTCACCCCTCCACTTT.

The chain is built from TRBV20-1 and TRBJ2-7, with 10 bases fitting TRBD2. Germline CDR1 is DFQATT and CDR2 is SNEGSKA (reference sequence). The V and J ends lost 0 bases and 3 bases, in that order; junction bases with no gene match: 20. CDR3 length: 20 residues. The CDR3 DNA is TGCAGTGCTAGAGATCCGACAGGGAGAGTACTAGCGGGGATTGACTACGAGCAGTACTTC. Amino acids: CSARDPTGRVLAGIDYEQYF.

This rearrangement joins TRBV7-3 to TRBJ2-4; the match to TRBD2 covers 14 bases. Losses at the gene ends were 0 bases for V and 3 bases for J; bases not matched to a gene: 4. Germline V gives CDR1 SGHTA, CDR2 FQGTGA. The CDR3 runs to 18 residues. The CDR3 sequence is CASSLTGGLAGGKNIQYF. The CDR3 nucleotides are TGTGCCAGCAGCTTAACGGGCGGACTAGCGGGAGGCAAAAACATTCAGTACTTC.

The chain recombines TRBV29-1 with TRBJ1-4; 7 nucleotides match TRBD1. The CDR3 consists of 15 residues. V shed 7 bases and J 8 bases; nucleotides not matched to a gene: 16. Per germline, CDR1 SQVTM and CDR2 ANQGSEA. CDR3 residues: CSAGGRTGSKEKLFF. The CDR3 nucleotides are TGCAGCGCGGGGGGACGGACAGGAAGCAAGGAAAAACTGTTTTTT.

This chain connects TRBV5-5 to TRBJ2-7; D is perhaps TRBD1 or TRBD2 (5 bases each). Trimming left V 4 bases short and J 1 base short, with 18 bases between. CDR3 length: 16 residues. Germline CDR1 SGHKS, CDR2 YYEKEE (reference sequence). CDR3 sequence reads: CASSPVLRDVSYEQYF. In DNA form, the CDR3 reads TGTGCCAGCAGCCCGGTCCTCCGGGACGTATCCTACGAGCAGTACTTC.

In its sample, this clonotype was seen many times. The chain is built from TRBV6-5 and TRBJ2-5; D not resolved. CDR3 length: 14 amino acids. Germline V gene lookup returns CDR1 MNHEY and CDR2 SVGAGI. The V end lost 2 bases, the J end lost 0 bases, and 7 bases lay between the germline ends. CDR3 nucleotide sequence: TGTGCCAGCAGTTACACGAGATACCAAGAGACCCAGTACTTC. This translates into CASSYTRYQETQYF.

This clonotype was detected many times. The CDR3 sequence is CASSVALLAGGINEQFF. The CDR3 DNA reads as TGTGCCAGCAGCGTAGCCCTGCTAGCGGGAGGTATCAATGAGCAGTTCTTC. This sequence joins TRBV9 and TRBJ2-1; 11 positions match TRBD2. With V trimmed by 0 bases and J by 6 bases, 8 bases remained unmatched. Germline lookup yields CDR1 SGDLS and CDR2 YYNGEE. The CDR3 runs to 17 residues. The variable domain in full, with the rest retrieved from reference TRBV9 and TRBJ2-1, is DSGVTQTPKHLITATGQRVTLRCSPRSGDLSVYWYQQSLDQGLQFLIQYYNGEERAKGNILERFSAQQFPDLHSELNLSSLELGDSALYFCASSVALLAGGINEQFFGPGTRLTVL.

This chain uses TRBV29-1 with TRBJ2-1, with 10 bases fitting TRBD2. This CDR3 spans 14 amino acids. Germline-derived CDR1 and CDR2 are SQVTM and ANQGSEA. Trimming at V came to 7 bases and at J to 1 base, leaving 4 bases not matched to a gene. CDR3 loop: CSALAGVSYNEQFF. The CDR3 DNA is TGCAGCGCCCTAGCGGGAGTATCCTACAATGAGCAGTTCTTC.